This T cell receptor (beta chain) was recorded in a study of tissue T cells after allogeneic stem cell transplantation. This CDR3 has 13 residues. Deletions cut 0 bases from V and 5 bases from J, with 5 bases between. Germline values: CDR1 ENHRY, CDR2 SYGVKD. Measured with immunoSEQ multiplex PCR; TCRdb has only the in-frame clones, and not every one. The sample records around 28,000 clones, approximately 83% being singletons. The material was blood, obtained before transplantation. The clonotype originates from a woman between 18 and 55 years old who later had graft-versus-host disease after an allogeneic stem cell transplant. The chain has TRBV10-3 and TRBJ1-5; D is undetermined. The CDR3 DNA follows: TGTGCCATCAGTGAGTCAAGCTATCAGCCCCAGCATTTT. As protein: CAISESSYQPQHF.